The T cell receptor beta chain under discussion was sequenced for a study of OX40 agonist ivuxolimab in advanced cancers. Study-level background: The dose of intravenous ivuxolimab that patients received every 2 weeks ranged from 0.01 to 10 mg/kg. The dose-escalation cohort had hepatocellular carcinoma, melanoma, renal cell or head and neck cancer. A male proportion of 82.7% was recorded, with mean age about 54 years and range about 23 to 90. Study-level findings and limits: In the expanded peripheral T cells, antigen specificity was never determined.

A word on this clone: Its target is unknown.

Looked up from germline, CDR1 is MDHEN and CDR2 is SYDVKM. This CDR3 spans 14 amino acids. V shed 6 bases and J shed 5 bases, with 16 bases lying between them. This table comes from immunoSEQ multiplex PCR, and its TCRdb copy is limited to in-frame clones, with some not included. In the table there are approximately 60,000 clones, 88% of which are singletons. The sample in question was CD4+ or CD8+ T cells sorted from blood, obtained in a trial of the OX40 agonist ivuxolimab. The receptor comes from an adult with an advanced solid tumor such as melanoma, head and neck, liver or kidney cancer. The chain couples TRBV28 to TRBJ1-2; weak D call: TRBD1 (5 bases). The CDR3 sequence is CASSPEDRPYGYTF. DNA for the CDR3: TGTGCCAGCAGCCCAGAAGACAGACCTTATGGCTACACCTTC.